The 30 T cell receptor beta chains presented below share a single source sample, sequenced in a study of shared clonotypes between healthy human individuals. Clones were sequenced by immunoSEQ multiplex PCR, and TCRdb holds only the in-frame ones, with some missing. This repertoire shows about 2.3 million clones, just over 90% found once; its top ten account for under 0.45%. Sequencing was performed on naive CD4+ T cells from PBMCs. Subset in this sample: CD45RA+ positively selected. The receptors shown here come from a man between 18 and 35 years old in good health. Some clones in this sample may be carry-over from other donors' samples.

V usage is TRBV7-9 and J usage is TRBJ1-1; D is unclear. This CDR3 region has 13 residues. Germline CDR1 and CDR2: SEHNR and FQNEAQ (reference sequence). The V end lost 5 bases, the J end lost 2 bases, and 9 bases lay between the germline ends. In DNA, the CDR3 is TGTGCCAGCAGCCGACTGCAAAACACTGAAGCTTTCTTT. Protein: CASSRLQNTEAFF. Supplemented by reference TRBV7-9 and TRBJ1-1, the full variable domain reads DTGVSQNPRHKITKRGQNVTFRCDPISEHNRLYWYRQTLGQGPEFLTYFQNEAQLEKSRLLSDRFSAERPKGSFSTLEIQRTEQGDSAMYLCASSRLQNTEAFFGQGTRLTVV.

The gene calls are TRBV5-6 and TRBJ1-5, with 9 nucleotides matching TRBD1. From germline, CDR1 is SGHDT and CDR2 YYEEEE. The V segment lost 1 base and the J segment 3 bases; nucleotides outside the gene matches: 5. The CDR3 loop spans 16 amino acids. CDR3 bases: TGTGCCAGCAGCTTGTTCGGGACAGGGCACAATCAGCCCCAGCATTTT. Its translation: CASSLFGTGHNQPQHF.

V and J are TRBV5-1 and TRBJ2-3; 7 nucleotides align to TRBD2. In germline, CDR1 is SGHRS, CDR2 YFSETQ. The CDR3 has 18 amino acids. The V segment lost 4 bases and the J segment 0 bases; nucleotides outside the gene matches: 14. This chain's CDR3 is CASSRTGGGSASTDTQYF. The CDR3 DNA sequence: TGCGCCAGCAGCCGAACTGGTGGCGGGAGTGCTAGCACAGATACGCAGTATTTT.

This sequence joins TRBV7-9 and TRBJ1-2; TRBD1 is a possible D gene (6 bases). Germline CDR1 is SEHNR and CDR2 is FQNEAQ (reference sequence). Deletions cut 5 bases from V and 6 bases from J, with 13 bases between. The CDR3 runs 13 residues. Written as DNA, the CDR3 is TGTGCCAGCAGCCCCCCCGGGGGCCATGGCTACACCTTC. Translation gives CASSPPGGHGYTF.

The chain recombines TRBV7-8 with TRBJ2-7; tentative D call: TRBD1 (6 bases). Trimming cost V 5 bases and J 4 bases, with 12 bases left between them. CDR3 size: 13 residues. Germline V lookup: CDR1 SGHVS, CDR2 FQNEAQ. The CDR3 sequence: CASSAGVRYEQYF. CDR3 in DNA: TGTGCCAGCAGCGCAGGGGTTCGATACGAGCAGTACTTC.

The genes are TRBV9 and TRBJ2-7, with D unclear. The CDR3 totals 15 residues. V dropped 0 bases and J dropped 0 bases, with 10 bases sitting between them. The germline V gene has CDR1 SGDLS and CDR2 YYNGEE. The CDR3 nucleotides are TGTGCCAGCAGCGTAGGGGGTTCAGCCTCCTACGAGCAGTACTTC. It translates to CASSVGGSASYEQYF. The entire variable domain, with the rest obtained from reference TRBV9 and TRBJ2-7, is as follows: DSGVTQTPKHLITATGQRVTLRCSPRSGDLSVYWYQQSLDQGLQFLIQYYNGEERAKGNILERFSAQQFPDLHSELNLSSLELGDSALYFCASSVGGSASYEQYFGPGTRLTVT.

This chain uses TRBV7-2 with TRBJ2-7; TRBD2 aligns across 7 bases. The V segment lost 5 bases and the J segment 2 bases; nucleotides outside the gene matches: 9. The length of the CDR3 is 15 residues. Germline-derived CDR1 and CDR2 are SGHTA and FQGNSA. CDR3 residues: CASSARTRGTYEQYF. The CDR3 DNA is TGTGCCAGCAGCGCCCGGACTAGGGGAACCTACGAGCAGTACTTC.

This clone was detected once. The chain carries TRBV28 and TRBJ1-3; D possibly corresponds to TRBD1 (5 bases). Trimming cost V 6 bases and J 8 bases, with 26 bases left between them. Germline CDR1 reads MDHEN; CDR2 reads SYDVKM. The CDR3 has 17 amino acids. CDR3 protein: CASSSISVAGRRDTIYF. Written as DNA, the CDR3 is TGTGCCAGCAGCTCGATCTCGGTGGCAGGGCGAAGGGACACCATATATTTT.

The CDR3 coding sequence is TGTGCCAGCAGCGGTACAGGAGTCTCCTACGAGCAGTACTTC. The encoded protein is CASSGTGVSYEQYF. The J gene is TRBJ2-7, the V gene TRBV4-2; possible D gene TRBD1, 5 bases. This CDR3 spans 14 amino acids. CDR1 and CDR2 (germline): LGHNA, YNFKEQ. The ends were cut back, 5 bases at V and 0 bases at J, with 11 bases in the middle.

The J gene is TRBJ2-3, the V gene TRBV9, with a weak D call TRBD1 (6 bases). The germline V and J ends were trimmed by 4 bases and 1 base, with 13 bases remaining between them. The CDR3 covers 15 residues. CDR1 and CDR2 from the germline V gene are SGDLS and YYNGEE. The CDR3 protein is CASSTQGIGTDTQYF. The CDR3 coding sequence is TGTGCCAGCAGCACCCAGGGGATTGGCACAGATACGCAGTATTTT.

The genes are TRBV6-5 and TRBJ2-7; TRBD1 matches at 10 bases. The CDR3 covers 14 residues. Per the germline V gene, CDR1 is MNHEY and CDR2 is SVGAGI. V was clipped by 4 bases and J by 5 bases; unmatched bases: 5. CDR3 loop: CASSFRQGADEQYF. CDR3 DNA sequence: TGTGCCAGCAGTTTCCGACAGGGGGCCGACGAGCAGTACTTC.

The CDR3 protein is CASSPIMEGGYTF. The CDR3 bases are TGCGCCAGCAGCCCTATAATGGAGGGTGGCTACACCTTC. The rearrangement uses TRBV4-3 and TRBJ1-2; D is unresolved. This CDR3 region has 13 residues. CDR1 and CDR2 from the germline V gene are LGHNA and YSLEER. Trimming pared 4 bases from V and 7 bases from J, leaving 13 bases between.

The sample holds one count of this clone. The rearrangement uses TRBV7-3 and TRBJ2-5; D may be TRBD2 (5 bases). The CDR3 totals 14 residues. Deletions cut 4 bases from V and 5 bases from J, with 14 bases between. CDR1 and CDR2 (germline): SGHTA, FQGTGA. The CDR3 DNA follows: TGTGCCAGCAGCTCTAGGACTGCCAGTGAGACCCAGTACTTC. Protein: CASSSRTASETQYF.

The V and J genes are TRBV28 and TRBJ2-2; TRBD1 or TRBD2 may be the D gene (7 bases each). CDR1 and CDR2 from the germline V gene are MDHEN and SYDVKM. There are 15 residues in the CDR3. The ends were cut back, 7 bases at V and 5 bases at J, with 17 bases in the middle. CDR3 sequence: CASTYQGGRTGELFF. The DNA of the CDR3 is TGTGCCAGCACCTACCAGGGGGGGCGAACCGGGGAGCTGTTTTTT.

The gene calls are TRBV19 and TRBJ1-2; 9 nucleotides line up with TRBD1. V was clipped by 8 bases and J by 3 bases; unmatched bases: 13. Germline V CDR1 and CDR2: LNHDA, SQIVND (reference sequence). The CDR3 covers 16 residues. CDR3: CASSPRWGQGDYGYTF. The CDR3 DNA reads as TGTGCCAGTTCCCCTCGGTGGGGACAGGGAGACTATGGCTACACCTTC. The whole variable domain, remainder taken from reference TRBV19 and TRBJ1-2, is DGGITQSPKYLFRKEGQNVTLSCEQNLNHDAMYWYRQDPGQGLRLIYYSQIVNDFQKGDIAEGYSVSREKKESFPLTVTSAQKNPTAFYLCASSPRWGQGDYGYTFGSGTRLTVV.

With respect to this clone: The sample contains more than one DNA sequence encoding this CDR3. The CDR3 region has the DNA TGCGCCAGCAGCTTAGATTCCTACAATGAGCAGTTCTTC. Protein product: CASSLDSYNEQFF. V is TRBV5-1 and J is TRBJ2-1; unclear D gene. Trimming removed 2 bases at V and 1 base at J, with 4 bases between. Germline V gene sequence: CDR1 SGHRS, CDR2 YFSETQ. This CDR3 has 13 amino acids.

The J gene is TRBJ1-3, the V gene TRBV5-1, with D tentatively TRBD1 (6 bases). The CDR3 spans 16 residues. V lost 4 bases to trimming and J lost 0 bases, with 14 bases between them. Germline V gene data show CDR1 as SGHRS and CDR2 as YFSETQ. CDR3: CASSNRDTISGNTIYF. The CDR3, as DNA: TGCGCCAGCAGCAACCGGGACACGATCTCTGGAAACACCATATATTTT.

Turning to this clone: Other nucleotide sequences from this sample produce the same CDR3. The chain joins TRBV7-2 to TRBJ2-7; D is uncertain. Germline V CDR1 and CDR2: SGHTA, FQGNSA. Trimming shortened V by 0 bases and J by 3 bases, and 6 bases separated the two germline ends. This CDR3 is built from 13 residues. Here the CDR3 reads CASSLALGYEQYF. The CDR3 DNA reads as TGTGCCAGCAGCTTAGCGCTCGGCTACGAGCAGTACTTC. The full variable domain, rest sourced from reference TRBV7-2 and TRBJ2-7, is GAGVSQSPSNKVTEKGKDVELRCDPISGHTALYWYRQSLGQGLEFLIYFQGNSAPDKSGLPSDRFSAERTGGSVSTLTIQRTQQEDSAVYLCASSLALGYEQYFGPGTRLTVT.

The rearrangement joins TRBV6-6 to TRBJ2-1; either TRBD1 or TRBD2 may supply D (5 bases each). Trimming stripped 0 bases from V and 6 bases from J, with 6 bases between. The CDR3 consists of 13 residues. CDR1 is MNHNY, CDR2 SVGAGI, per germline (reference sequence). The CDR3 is CASSYSGVNEQFF. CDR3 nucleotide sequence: TGTGCCAGCAGTTACTCGGGGGTCAATGAGCAGTTCTTC.

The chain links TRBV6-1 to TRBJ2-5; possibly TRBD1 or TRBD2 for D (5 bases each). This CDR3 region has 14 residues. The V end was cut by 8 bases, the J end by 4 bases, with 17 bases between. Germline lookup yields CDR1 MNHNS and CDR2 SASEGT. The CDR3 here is CASPGTLLGETQYF. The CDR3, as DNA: TGTGCCAGCCCCGGGACCTTGCTGGGAGAGACCCAGTACTTC.

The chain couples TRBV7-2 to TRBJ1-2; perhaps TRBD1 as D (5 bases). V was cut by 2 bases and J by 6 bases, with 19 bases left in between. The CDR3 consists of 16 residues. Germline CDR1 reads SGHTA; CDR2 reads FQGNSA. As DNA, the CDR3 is TGTGCCAGCAGCTTACTTATGGGACCCAAGCGTCATGGCTACACCTTC. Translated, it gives CASSLLMGPKRHGYTF.

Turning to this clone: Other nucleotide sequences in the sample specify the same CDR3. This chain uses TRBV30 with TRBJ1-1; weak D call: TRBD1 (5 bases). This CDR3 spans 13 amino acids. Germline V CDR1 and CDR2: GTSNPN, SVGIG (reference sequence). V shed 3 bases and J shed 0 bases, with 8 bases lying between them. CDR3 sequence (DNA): TGTGCCTGGAGAGGGGCCATGAACACTGAAGCTTTCTTT. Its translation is CAWRGAMNTEAFF.

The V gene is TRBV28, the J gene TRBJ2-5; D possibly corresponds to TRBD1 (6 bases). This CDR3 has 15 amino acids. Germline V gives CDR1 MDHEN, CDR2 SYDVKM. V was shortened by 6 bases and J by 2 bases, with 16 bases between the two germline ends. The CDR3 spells CASRQGGLGQETQYF. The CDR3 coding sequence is TGTGCCAGCAGGCAAGGGGGATTAGGGCAAGAGACCCAGTACTTC. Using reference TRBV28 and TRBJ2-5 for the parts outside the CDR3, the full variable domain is DVKVTQSSRYLVKRTGEKVFLECVQDMDHENMFWYRQDPGLGLRLIYFSYDVKMKEKGDIPEGYSVSREKKERFSLILESASTNQTSMYLCASRQGGLGQETQYFGPGTRLLVL.

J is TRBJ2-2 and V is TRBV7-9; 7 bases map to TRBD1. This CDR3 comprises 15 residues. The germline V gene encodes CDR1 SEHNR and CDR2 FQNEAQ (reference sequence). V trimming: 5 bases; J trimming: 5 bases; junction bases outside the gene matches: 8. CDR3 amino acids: CASSKQGMVTGELFF. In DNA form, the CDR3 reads TGTGCCAGCAGCAAACAGGGGATGGTAACCGGGGAGCTGTTTTTT.

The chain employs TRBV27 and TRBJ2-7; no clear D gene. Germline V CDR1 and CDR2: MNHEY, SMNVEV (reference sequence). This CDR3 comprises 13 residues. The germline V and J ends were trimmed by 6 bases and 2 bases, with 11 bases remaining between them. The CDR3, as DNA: TGTGCCAGCAGCAAGAACAGAGCCTACGAGCAGTACTTC. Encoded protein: CASSKNRAYEQYF.

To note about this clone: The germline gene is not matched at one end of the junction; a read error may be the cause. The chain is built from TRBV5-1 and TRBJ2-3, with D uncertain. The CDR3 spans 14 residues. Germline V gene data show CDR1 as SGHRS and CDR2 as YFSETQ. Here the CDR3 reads CASSLGTEADTQYF. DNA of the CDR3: TGCGCCAGCAGTTTGGGAACAGAAGCAGATACGCAGTATTTT.

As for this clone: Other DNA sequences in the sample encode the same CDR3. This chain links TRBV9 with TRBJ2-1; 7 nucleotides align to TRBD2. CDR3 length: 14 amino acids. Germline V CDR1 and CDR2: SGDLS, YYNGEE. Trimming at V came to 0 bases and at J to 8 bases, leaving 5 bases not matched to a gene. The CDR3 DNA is TGTGCCAGCAGCGTAGTAGGTACTAGCGATGAGCAGTTCTTC. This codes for CASSVVGTSDEQFF.

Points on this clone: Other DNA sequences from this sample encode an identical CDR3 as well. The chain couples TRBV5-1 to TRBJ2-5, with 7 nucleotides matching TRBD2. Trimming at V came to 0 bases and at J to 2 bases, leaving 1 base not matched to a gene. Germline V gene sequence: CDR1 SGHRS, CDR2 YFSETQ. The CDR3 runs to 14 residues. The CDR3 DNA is TGCGCCAGCAGCTTGGAGGGACTACAAGAGACCCAGTACTTC. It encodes CASSLEGLQETQYF. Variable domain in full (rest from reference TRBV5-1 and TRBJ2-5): KAGVTQTPRYLIKTRGQQVTLSCSPISGHRSVSWYQQTPGQGLQFLFEYFSETQRNKGNFPGRFSGRQFSNSRSEMNVSTLELGDSALYLCASSLEGLQETQYFGPGTRLLVL.

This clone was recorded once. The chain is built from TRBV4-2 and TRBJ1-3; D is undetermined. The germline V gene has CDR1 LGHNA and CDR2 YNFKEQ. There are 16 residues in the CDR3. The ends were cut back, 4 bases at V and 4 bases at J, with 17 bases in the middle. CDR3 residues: CASSPRRAESGNTIYF. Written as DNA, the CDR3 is TGTGCCAGCAGCCCTAGAAGAGCCGAATCCGGAAACACCATATATTTT.

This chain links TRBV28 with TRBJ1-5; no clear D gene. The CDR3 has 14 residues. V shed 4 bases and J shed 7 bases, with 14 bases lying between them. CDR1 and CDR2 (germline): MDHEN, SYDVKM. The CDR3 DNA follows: TGTGCCAGCAGTTCGAGTACGCGCGACCAGCCCCAGCATTTT. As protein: CASSSSTRDQPQHF.